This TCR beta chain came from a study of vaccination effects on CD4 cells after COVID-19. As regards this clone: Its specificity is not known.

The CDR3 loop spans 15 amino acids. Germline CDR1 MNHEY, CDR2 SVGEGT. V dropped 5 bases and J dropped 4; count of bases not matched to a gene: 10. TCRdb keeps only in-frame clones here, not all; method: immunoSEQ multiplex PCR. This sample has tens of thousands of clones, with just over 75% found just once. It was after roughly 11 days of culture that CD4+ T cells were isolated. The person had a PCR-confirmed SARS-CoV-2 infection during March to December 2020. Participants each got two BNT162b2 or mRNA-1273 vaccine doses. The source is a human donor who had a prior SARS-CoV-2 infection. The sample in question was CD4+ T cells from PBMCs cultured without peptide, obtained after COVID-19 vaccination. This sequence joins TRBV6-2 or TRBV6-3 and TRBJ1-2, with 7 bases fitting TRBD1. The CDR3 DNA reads TGTGCCAGCAGTGACCCGGGGACAGCAGCCTATGGCTACACCTTC. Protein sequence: CASSDPGTAAYGYTF.